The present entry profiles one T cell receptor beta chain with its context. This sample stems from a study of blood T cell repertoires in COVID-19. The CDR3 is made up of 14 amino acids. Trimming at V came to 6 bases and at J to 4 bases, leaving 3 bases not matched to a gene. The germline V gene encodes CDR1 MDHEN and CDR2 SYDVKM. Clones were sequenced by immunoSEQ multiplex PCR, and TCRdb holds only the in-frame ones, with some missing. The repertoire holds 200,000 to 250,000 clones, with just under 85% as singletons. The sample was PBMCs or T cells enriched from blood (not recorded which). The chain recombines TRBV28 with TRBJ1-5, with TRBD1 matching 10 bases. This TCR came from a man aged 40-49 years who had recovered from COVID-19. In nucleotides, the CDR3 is TGTGCCAGCAGCCGGACAGGGGGAAATCAGCCCCAGCATTTT. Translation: CASSRTGGNQPQHF.